A selection of T cell receptor beta chains follows, all from one sample in a study of blood T cell repertoires in COVID-19. Profiled with immunoSEQ multiplex PCR; TCRdb holds only in-frame clones, not every one. Among approximately 29,000 clones, roughly 90% were seen once, and the ten largest hold roughly an eighth. The sequenced sample was peripheral blood. The receptors were sampled from a human donor with active COVID-19. The donor label of this sample is uncertain. Each CDR3 is given with its conserved first and last residue. The D gene is left open where the match is weak. Where a row states a size, it is once, few, many or the class of an expanded clone; other rows omit it.

CDR3aa,CDR3nt,v_gene,abundance,d_gene,j_gene
CASSQALNSPLHF,TGCGCCAGCAGCCAAGCTCTGAATTCACCCCTCCACTTT,TRBV4-3,-,-,TRBJ1-6
CASSLETQNNEQFF,TGTGCCAGCAGCTTGGAAACCCAGAACAATGAGCAGTTCTTC,TRBV5-4,-,-,TRBJ2-1
CASSFLPVNEKLFF,TGTGCCAGCAGCTTTCTTCCAGTGAATGAAAAACTGTTTTTT,TRBV7-2,-,-,TRBJ1-4
CASSIIGQRTDGYTF,TGTGCCAGTAGTATAATTGGACAACGGACAGATGGCTACACCTTC,TRBV19,-,-,TRBJ1-2
CASRPRFLNTEAFF,TGTGCCAGCAGGCCGAGATTCCTGAACACTGAAGCTTTCTTT,TRBV7-8,-,-,TRBJ1-1
CASRGTGGAETEAFF,TGTGCCAGCCGAGGGACAGGGGGCGCCGAGACTGAAGCTTTCTTT,TRBV2,-,TRBD1,TRBJ1-1
CASSLETTGIHNEQFF,TGTGCCAGCAGCTTGGAAACGACAGGGATCCACAATGAGCAGTTCTTC,TRBV5-4,-,TRBD1,TRBJ2-1
CASSLGQGRTDTQYF,TGTGCCAGCAGCTTAGGGCAGGGGCGTACAGATACGCAGTATTTT,TRBV7-6,-,-,TRBJ2-3
CASSRGTSGGARDTQYF,TGTGCCAGCAGCCGGGGGACTAGCGGGGGGGCCCGAGATACGCAGTATTTT,TRBV4-2,-,TRBD2,TRBJ2-3
CASSVGGTTRNEQFF,TGTGCCAGCAGCGTAGGGGGGACAACGAGGAATGAGCAGTTCTTC,TRBV7-2,-,-,TRBJ2-1
CASSLVVGGYEQYF,TGTGCCAGCAGCTTAGTCGTAGGAGGCTACGAGCAGTACTTC,TRBV11-2,-,-,TRBJ2-7
CASSPASSYEQYF,TGTGCCAGCAGTCCCGCGAGCTCCTACGAGCAGTACTTC,TRBV6-5,-,-,TRBJ2-7
CASSPGQFPSTEAFF,TGTGCCAGCAGCCCCGGACAGTTCCCCAGCACTGAAGCTTTCTTT,TRBV27,-,-,TRBJ1-1
CASSLAGSRETQYF,TGTGCCAGCAGTTTAGCGGGGAGTAGGGAGACCCAGTACTTC,TRBV28,-,-,TRBJ2-5
CASSLGLVVFWF,TGCGCCAGCAGCTTAGGCCTAGTAGTATTCTGGTTC,TRBV5-1,-,-,TRBJ2-7
CASSSRQGARTEAFF,TGTGCCAGCAGTTCTCGACAGGGGGCGCGGACTGAAGCTTTCTTT,TRBV6-5,-,TRBD1,TRBJ1-1
CASSRWRQGSEQYF,TGTGCCAGCAGCCGTTGGCGACAGGGCTCCGAGCAGTACTTC,TRBV6-5,-,TRBD1,TRBJ2-7
CATSAGDTQYF,TGTGCCACCAGTGCCGGGGATACGCAGTATTTT,TRBV24-1,-,-,TRBJ2-3
CASSKQGSSYNEQFF,TGTGCCAGCAGCAAGCAGGGATCCTCCTACAATGAGCAGTTCTTC,TRBV7-2,-,-,TRBJ2-1
CATPAYEQYF,TGTGCCACCCCAGCCTACGAGCAGTACTTC,TRBV6-5,-,-,TRBJ2-7
CASTPGGSNYGYTF,TGTGCCAGCACCCCCGGCGGGTCTAACTATGGCTACACCTTC,TRBV6-5,few,-,TRBJ1-2
CASSPRGQGATEQYF,TGTGCCAGCAGCCCACGGGGACAGGGCGCGACCGAGCAGTACTTC,TRBV6-2/TRBV6-3,-,TRBD1,TRBJ2-7
CASSYRRGGRETQYF,TGTGCCAGCAGTTACCGGCGGGGGGGCAGAGAGACCCAGTACTTC,TRBV6-6,-,TRBD2,TRBJ2-5
CASSQDRAYGYTF,TGTGCCAGTAGTCAGGACAGGGCTTATGGCTACACCTTC,TRBV19,-,TRBD1,TRBJ1-2
CASSVNAFNRGQETQYF,TGTGCCAGCAGCGTCAACGCCTTTAACAGGGGCCAAGAGACCCAGTACTTC,TRBV9,-,TRBD1,TRBJ2-5
CASSGGEKLFF,TGTGCCAGCAGCGGAGGGGAAAAACTGTTTTTT,TRBV3-1/TRBV3-2,-,-,TRBJ1-4
CASSPRGGSLSYNEQFF,TGTGCCAGCAGCCCGCGCGGGGGGTCTCTCTCCTACAATGAGCAGTTCTTC,TRBV7-3,-,TRBD2,TRBJ2-1
CASSQEQQVARDEKLFF,TGCGCCAGCAGCCAAGAGCAACAGGTCGCGAGAGATGAAAAACTGTTTTTT,TRBV4-1,-,-,TRBJ1-4
CASTPGPTGELFF,TGTGCCAGTACCCCTGGCCCAACCGGGGAGCTGTTTTTT,TRBV19,few,-,TRBJ2-2
CASRRQGSAEAFF,TGTGCCAGCAGGAGACAGGGGTCGGCTGAAGCTTTCTTT,TRBV6-5,-,TRBD1,TRBJ1-1
CASSRRDRGSGSGELFF,TGTGCCAGCAGCCGTCGGGACCGGGGGTCGGGCTCCGGGGAGCTGTTTTTT,TRBV7-9,few,-,TRBJ2-2
CASSARWGGNTGELFF,TGTGCCAGCAGCGCCCGTTGGGGGGGGAACACCGGGGAGCTGTTTTTT,TRBV9,-,TRBD2,TRBJ2-2
CASSPGTGLTQPQHF,TGTGCCAGCAGCCCCGGGACAGGGCTTACTCAGCCCCAGCATTTT,TRBV5-4,-,TRBD1,TRBJ1-5
CASSQVRTGAQHF,TGTGCCAGCAGCCAAGTTCGAACAGGGGCCCAGCATTTT,TRBV3-1/TRBV3-2,-,TRBD1,TRBJ1-5
CATSDSGVYEQYF,TGTGCCACCAGTGATTCAGGGGTCTACGAGCAGTACTTC,TRBV24-1,-,-,TRBJ2-7
CASALSTGELFF,TGTGCCAGCGCCCTGAGTACCGGGGAGCTGTTTTTT,TRBV18,once,-,TRBJ2-2
CASSVGAGARTDTQYF,TGTGCCAGCAGCGTAGGGGCGGGGGCGAGGACAGATACGCAGTATTTT,TRBV9,-,-,TRBJ2-3
CASSLATGGKTQYF,TGTGCCAGCAGCTTAGCCACAGGGGGGAAGACCCAGTACTTC,TRBV7-2,once,TRBD1,TRBJ2-5
CASSPDRDRVETQYF,TGCGCCAGCAGTCCGGACCGGGACAGGGTAGAGACCCAGTACTTC,TRBV23-1,-,TRBD1,TRBJ2-5
CASSYSSGGPGTDTQYF,TGTGCCAGCAGTTACTCATCCGGGGGGCCTGGCACAGATACGCAGTATTTT,TRBV6-2/TRBV6-3,-,-,TRBJ2-3
CSAHNRDRGPGELFF,TGCAGCGCCCACAACCGGGACAGGGGGCCCGGGGAGCTGTTTTTT,TRBV29-1,-,TRBD1,TRBJ2-2
CASSLPLGNTIYF,TGTGCCAGCAGCCTTCCCCTTGGAAACACCATATATTTT,TRBV5-5,-,-,TRBJ1-3
CAISENSQETQYF,TGTGCCATCAGTGAGAATAGCCAAGAGACCCAGTACTTC,TRBV10-3,-,-,TRBJ2-5
CASSPTSGGLAATQYF,TGTGCCAGCAGCCCGACTAGCGGGGGTTTAGCTGCTACGCAGTATTTT,TRBV11-3,-,TRBD2,TRBJ2-3
CASSESWASEQFF,TGTGCCAGCAGTGAATCCTGGGCCAGTGAGCAGTTCTTC,TRBV2,-,-,TRBJ2-1
CASSLERGWDTEAFF,TGTGCCAGCAGCTTAGAGCGTGGTTGGGACACTGAAGCTTTCTTT,TRBV7-8,-,-,TRBJ1-1
CASSYSIHLQGSSYEQYF,TGTGCCAGCAGTTACTCGATCCATCTACAGGGGAGCTCCTACGAGCAGTACTTC,TRBV6-2/TRBV6-3,once,TRBD1,TRBJ2-7
CASSTSLAYNEQFF,TGTGCCAGCTCAACTAGCCTAGCCTACAATGAGCAGTTCTTC,TRBV18,once,-,TRBJ2-1
CASSQDVSPDSRYGYTF,TGCGCCAGCAGCCAAGATGTTTCCCCGGACAGCCGCTATGGCTACACCTTC,TRBV4-3,once,-,TRBJ1-2
CASRDLGQGNEKLFF,TGTGCCAGTAGAGACTTGGGACAGGGTAATGAAAAACTGTTTTTT,TRBV19,-,TRBD1,TRBJ1-4
CASSGQSYGYTF,TGTGCCAGTAGTGGACAGTCCTATGGCTACACCTTC,TRBV19,-,-,TRBJ1-2
CASSERQGTYEQYF,TGTGCCAGCAGCGAAAGACAGGGTACCTACGAGCAGTACTTC,TRBV7-2,-,TRBD1,TRBJ2-7